This section outlines one T cell receptor beta chain sequence together with its context. Its target is unknown. Germline lookup yields CDR1 LGHDT and CDR2 YNNKEL (reference sequence). Trimming shortened V by 3 bases and J by 5 bases, and 13 bases separated the two germline ends. The CDR3 totals 14 residues. The record originates from a study of CD8 T cells in ankylosing spondylitis. Study outcomes and limitations: Disease-linked clones bore a CD8+ phenotype, appearing relatively rarely in peripheral blood. Reported data indicate significant enrichment of disease-linked clones within matched ankylosing spondylitis synovial fluid. There was a TCR beta motif, made of eight highly homologous variants, that appeared characteristic of ankylosing spondylitis blood.

Using quantitative 5'-RACE with molecular barcodes, the authors made TCR beta libraries. One entry per CDR3 protein, called by TCRdb with MiXCR from the 5' RACE reads. The profile shows some 340,000 distinct CDR3 sequences, about 15% of them singletons. This chain uses TRBV3-1 with TRBJ1-1; D may be TRBD1 (5 bases). This receptor was obtained from a male donor with ankylosing spondylitis or in good health (not recorded which). The sample was blood, either unsorted or a sorted T cell fraction (not recorded which). CDR3 bases: TGTGCCAGCAGCCAGGCAGGGATGGGAACTGAAGCTTTCTTT. Translating gives CASSQAGMGTEAFF.